This T cell receptor beta chain is drawn from a study of molecular identifiers for immune sequencing clone quantification. Points from the study as a whole: Reports indicate spiked Jurkat TCR RNA from one cell could be found among about 1.1 million naive cells. Clonotypes surpassing 20 RNA copies contained over 97% of effector molecules, versus under 1% in naive cells.

At least ten counts were recorded for this clonotype. The antigen is undetermined. V lost 3 bases to trimming and J lost 0 bases, with 11 bases between them. CDR1 and CDR2 from the germline V gene are MDHEN and SYDVKM. The CDR3 contains 15 residues. Naive CD8 T cells, phenotype CD8+CD4-CCR7+CD45RA+, were sorted. TCRdb called the PCR reads again in MiXCR, with one record for every CDR3 protein. This sample has 40,000 to 65,000 distinct CDR3 sequences; 35% to 40% occur once, and the top ten carry 3.5% to 4.5%. The TCR sequence derives from a human donor in good health. Some libraries in this study had Jurkat cell RNA spiked in. The chain employs TRBV28 and TRBJ2-5; D may be TRBD1 (5 bases). The source material was naive CD8+ T cells from blood, with Jurkat cell RNA spiked in. Subset in this sample: FACS-sorted CD8+CD4-CCR7+CD45RA+ naive T cells. DNA of the CDR3: TGTGCCAGCAGTTTTTGGCAGGGCCACCAAGAGACCCAGTACTTC. This encodes CASSFWQGHQETQYF.